The rows below give T cell receptor beta chains drawn from one sample of a study of T cells in Graves' hyperthyroidism and ophthalmopathy. TCRdb redid the calling of the multiplex PCR reads with MiXCR, one entry per CDR3 protein. The sample contains about 340,000 distinct CDR3 sequences, roughly 21% of which appear only once. Sequencing used blood. All receptors derive from a woman in her 50s with Graves' hyperthyroidism. Each CDR3 is given with its conserved first and last residue. D genes are given only for firm matches. Clone sizes are given selectively: once, few, many, or a class where the clone is expanded.

TRBJ2-1,-,TRBV11-3,TRBD2,TGTGCCAGCAGCTTAAAGGGGCCAGTCCTAGCGGGGGGGAACAATGAGCAGTTCTTC,CASSLKGPVLAGGNNEQFF
TRBJ2-1,many,TRBV5-1,TRBD2,TGCGCCAGCAGCTTGGGGCTAGCGGGAGGTACCTACAATGAGCAGTTCTTC,CASSLGLAGGTYNEQFF
TRBJ1-2,-,TRBV18,TRBD1,TGTGCCAGCTCACCACCGGGGACAGGGCCCTATGGCTACACCTTC,CASSPPGTGPYGYTF
TRBJ2-3,-,TRBV20-1,TRBD2,TGCAGTGCTGAAGCGGGAGGCGCAGATACGCAGTATTTT,CSAEAGGADTQYF
TRBJ1-2,-,TRBV20-1,TRBD1,TGCAGTGCCTTACAGGGGGCCAACTATGGCTACACCTTC,CSALQGANYGYTF
TRBJ2-1,-,TRBV19,TRBD2,TGTGCCAGTAGTATTTCCGGGACTAGCGGGAGTTATGAGCAGTTCTTC,CASSISGTSGSYEQFF
TRBJ2-2,many,TRBV20-1,TRBD2,TGCAGTGCCAGACGACTAGCGGGGTTATCCACCGGGGAGCTGTTTTTT,CSARRLAGLSTGELFF
TRBJ2-2,-,TRBV24-1,-,TGTGCCACCCGGGACTTCACCGGGGAGCTGTTTTTT,CATRDFTGELFF
TRBJ1-1,many,TRBV29-1,TRBD1,TGCAGCGTTTGGGACAGAAGATTGAGCACTGAAGCTTTCTTT,CSVWDRRLSTEAFF
TRBJ1-2,-,TRBV2,-,TGTGCCAGCAGCGAAGACACCGGAGGAAACTATGGCTACACCTTC,CASSEDTGGNYGYTF
TRBJ2-6,many,TRBV6-2/TRBV6-3,-,TGTGCCAGCAGTCCCCCGGGTGTTAACGTCCTGACTTTC,CASSPPGVNVLTF